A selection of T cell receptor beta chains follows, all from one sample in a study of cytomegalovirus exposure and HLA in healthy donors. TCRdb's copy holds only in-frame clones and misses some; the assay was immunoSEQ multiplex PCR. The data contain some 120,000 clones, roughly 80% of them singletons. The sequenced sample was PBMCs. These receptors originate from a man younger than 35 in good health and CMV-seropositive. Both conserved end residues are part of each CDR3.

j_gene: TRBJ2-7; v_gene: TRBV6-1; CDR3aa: CASSEGPGGMGTPYEQYF
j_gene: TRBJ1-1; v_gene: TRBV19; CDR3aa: CASSIRSNIFGGTEAFF
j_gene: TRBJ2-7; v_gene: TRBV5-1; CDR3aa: CASSFEGSEQYF
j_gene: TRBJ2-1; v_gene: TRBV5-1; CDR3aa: CASSLGDTSSYNEQFF
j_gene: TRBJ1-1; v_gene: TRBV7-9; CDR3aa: CASSLTGQVKAFF
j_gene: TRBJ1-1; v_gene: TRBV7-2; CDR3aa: CASSLQSDTEAFF
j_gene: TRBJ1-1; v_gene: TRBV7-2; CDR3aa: CASSSDKRDEAFF
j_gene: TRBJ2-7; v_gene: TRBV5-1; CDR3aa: CASSLEPGSSYEQYF
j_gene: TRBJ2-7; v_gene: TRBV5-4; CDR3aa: CASSRPGTSYEQYF
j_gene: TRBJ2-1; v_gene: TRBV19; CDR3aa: CASSIQREYNEQFF
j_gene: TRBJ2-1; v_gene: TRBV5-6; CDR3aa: CASSLRFGQGYNEQFF
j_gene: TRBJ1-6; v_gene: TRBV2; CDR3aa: CASGTDYNSPLHF
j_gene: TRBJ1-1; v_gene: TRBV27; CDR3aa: CASSLYPGRNTEAFF
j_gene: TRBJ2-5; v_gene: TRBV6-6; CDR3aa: CASSYGAGQETQYF
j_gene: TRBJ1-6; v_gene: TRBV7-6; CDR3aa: CASSLVSQGTSPLHF
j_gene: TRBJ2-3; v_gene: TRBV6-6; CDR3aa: CASSYGNRVPDTQYF
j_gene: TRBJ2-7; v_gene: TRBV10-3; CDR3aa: CAISESVAGTTYEQYF
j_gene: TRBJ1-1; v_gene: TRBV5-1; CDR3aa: CASSPAGIEAFF
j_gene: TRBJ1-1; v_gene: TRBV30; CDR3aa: CAWSGDRGIKAEAFF
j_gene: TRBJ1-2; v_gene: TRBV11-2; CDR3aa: CASSLDLGSIYGYTF
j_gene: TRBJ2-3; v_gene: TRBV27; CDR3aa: CASSLYGWAGGTTSTDTQYF
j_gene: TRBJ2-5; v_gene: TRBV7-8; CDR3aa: CASSLGLAVGETQYF
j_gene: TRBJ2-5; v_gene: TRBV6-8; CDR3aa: CASSLQYSGSLWETQYF
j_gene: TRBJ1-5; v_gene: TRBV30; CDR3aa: CAWSVQGASQPQHF
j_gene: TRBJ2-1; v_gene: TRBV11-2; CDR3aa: CASSLLAGDLEQFF
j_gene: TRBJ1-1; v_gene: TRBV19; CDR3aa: CASSIALTVNTEAFF
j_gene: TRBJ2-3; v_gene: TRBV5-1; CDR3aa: CASSLAISPDTQYF
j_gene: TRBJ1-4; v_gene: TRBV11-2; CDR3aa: CASSLYPWFAREANEKLFF
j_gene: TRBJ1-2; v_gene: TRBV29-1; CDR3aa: CSVPGGGNQNYGYTF
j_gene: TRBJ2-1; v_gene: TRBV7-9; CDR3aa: CASSLGSGRNEQFF
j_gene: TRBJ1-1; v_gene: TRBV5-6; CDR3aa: CASSLGQQNTEAFF
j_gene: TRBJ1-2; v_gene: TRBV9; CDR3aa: CASSASGDYGYTF
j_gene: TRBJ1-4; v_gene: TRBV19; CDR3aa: CASSISRATNEKLFF
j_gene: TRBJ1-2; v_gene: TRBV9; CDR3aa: CASSVGTGRYGYTF
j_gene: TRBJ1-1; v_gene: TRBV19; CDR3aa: CASNRRQGGEAFF
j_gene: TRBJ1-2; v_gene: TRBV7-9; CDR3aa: CSSSLEGGFGTSYGYTF
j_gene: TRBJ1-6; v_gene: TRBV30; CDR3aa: CAWRRNRGIGSPLHF
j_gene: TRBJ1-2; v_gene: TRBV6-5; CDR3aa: CASSPRIQGYGYTF
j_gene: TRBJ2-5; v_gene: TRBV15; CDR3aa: CATSRRGLRETQYF
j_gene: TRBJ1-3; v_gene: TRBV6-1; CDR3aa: CASSEKGAFSGNTIYF
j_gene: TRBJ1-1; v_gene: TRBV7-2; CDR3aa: CASSLLRETEAFF
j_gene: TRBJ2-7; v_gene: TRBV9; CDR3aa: CASSVAHGDEQYF
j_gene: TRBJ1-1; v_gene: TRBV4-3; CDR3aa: CASSQVQGGNTEAFF
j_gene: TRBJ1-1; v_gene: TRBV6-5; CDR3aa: CASSSWTGNTEAFF
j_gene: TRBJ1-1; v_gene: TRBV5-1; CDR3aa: CASSLVVQPNTEAFF
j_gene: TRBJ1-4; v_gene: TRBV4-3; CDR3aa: CASSQDYPVRWTNEKLFF
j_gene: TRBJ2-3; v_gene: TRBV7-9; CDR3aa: CASSLSRGDTQYF
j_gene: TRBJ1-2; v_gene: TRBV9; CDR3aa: CASSVATGHNYYGYTF
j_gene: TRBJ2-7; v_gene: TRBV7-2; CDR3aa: CASSPSSDSSYEQYF
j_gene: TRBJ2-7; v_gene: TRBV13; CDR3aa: CVFFKQKAAYEQYF
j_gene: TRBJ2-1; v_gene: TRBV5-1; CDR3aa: CASSYQGLAGDNEQFF
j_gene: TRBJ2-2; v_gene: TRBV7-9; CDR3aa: CASSSPRAGRNTGELFF
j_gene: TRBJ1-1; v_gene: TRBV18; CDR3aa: CASSPRDRVGYTEAFF
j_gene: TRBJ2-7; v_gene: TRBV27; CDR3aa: CASSQGQGPYEQYF
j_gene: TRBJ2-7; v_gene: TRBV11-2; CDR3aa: CASSLAGAGIYEQYF
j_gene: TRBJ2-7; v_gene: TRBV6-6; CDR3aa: CASSYQGQGSYEQYF
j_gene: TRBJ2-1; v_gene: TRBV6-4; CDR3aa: CASSLSGGDNEQFF
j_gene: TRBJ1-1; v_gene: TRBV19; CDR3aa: CASSSEASGVLAFF
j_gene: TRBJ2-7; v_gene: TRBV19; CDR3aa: CASSPTGTAYEQYF
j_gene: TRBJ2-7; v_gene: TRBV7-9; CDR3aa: CASSLFPRASGQTGEQYF